The 27 T cell receptor beta chains reported below all come from one sample, sequenced in a study (dated by TCRdb to between 2014 and 2017). Libraries were prepared through 5' RACE. These reads were obtained on an Illumina MiSeq. TCRdb redid the processing of the public reads, applying fastp at Q25 and MiXCR, and retained in-frame beta chains. Every distinct CDR3 protein forms one entry, paired with its most common genes and DNA. This sample is represented by tens of thousands of distinct CDR3 sequences; around a quarter of them were singletons. The top ten clonotypes cover approximately 4% of the sample. Sequences were obtained from memory CD4+ T cells sorted from blood. The meaning of the sample's cell subset or site label: memory CD4+ T cells, CD4+CD45RO+CD25-. The receptors originated from a female donor with breast cancer.

This clonotype has only a few counts. This chain uses TRBV29-1 with TRBJ1-1; possibly TRBD1 for D (6 bases). Looked up from germline, CDR1 is SQVTM and CDR2 is ANQGSEA. Trimming took off 6 bases at V and 5 bases at J, with 16 bases between the two ends. The CDR3 is 13 residues long. In DNA, the CDR3 is TGCAGCGTAGGGGGGGGGCGCGGGACTGAAGCTTTCTTT. Translation: CSVGGGRGTEAFF.

The genes are TRBV9 and TRBJ2-3; perhaps TRBD2 as D (6 bases). The V and J ends lost 3 bases and 2 bases respectively, with 16 bases between them. There are 16 residues in the CDR3. The germline CDR1 and CDR2 sequences are SGDLS and YYNGEE. CDR3 nucleotides: TGTGCCAGCAGCGAGGATGGTAGCGGAAACACAGATACGCAGTATTTT. Translating it yields CASSEDGSGNTDTQYF.

The chain carries TRBV6-5 and TRBJ2-2, with TRBD1 as a possible D gene (5 bases). The CDR3 totals 15 residues. V was cut by 8 bases and J by 2 bases, with 15 bases left in between. The germline gives CDR1 MNHEY, CDR2 SVGAGI. CDR3 amino acids: CASRPPTGNTGELFF. For the CDR3, the DNA is TGTGCCAGCCGTCCCCCCACAGGAAACACCGGGGAGCTGTTTTTT.

The rearrangement links TRBV4-1 to TRBJ2-5; unclear D gene. This CDR3 is 14 amino acids long. Deletions cut 7 bases from V and 5 bases from J, with 17 bases between. Germline values: CDR1 MGHRA, CDR2 YSYEKL. The chain's CDR3 is CASNPRVTGETQYF. CDR3 DNA sequence: TGCGCCAGCAATCCAAGGGTTACGGGTGAGACCCAGTACTTC.

This clonotype was picked up many times. The rearrangement joins TRBV9 to TRBJ1-5; maybe TRBD1 (6 bases). The V end was cut by 4 bases, the J end by 8 bases, with 16 bases between. Germline CDR1 SGDLS, CDR2 YYNGEE. This CDR3 is built from 14 residues. The CDR3 DNA reads as TGTGCCAGCAGCCCCGGGGGCGGCTTTGAGCCCCAGCATTTT. Protein sequence: CASSPGGGFEPQHF.

V is TRBV4-1 and J is TRBJ1-5; TRBD1 is a possible D gene (5 bases). V lost 2 bases to trimming and J lost 2 bases, with 13 bases between them. This CDR3 region has 16 residues. Germline V lookup: CDR1 MGHRA, CDR2 YSYEKL. This chain's CDR3 is CASSQSGNGGNQPQHF. The CDR3 nucleotides are TGCGCCAGCAGCCAATCAGGGAATGGCGGCAATCAGCCCCAGCATTTT.

CDR3 region: CASSSGGRRGDEQYF. In DNA, the CDR3 is TGTGCCAGCAGCTCCGGTGGCCGGAGGGGCGACGAGCAGTACTTC. This chain links TRBV7-2 with TRBJ2-7; D is possibly TRBD2 (6 bases). The CDR3 contains 15 residues. V dropped 4 bases and J dropped 5 bases, with 18 bases sitting between them. Looked up from germline, CDR1 is SGHTA and CDR2 is FQGNSA.

On this clonotype itself: One base away lies a much larger clone, so this may be a sequencing read error. The gene calls are TRBV20-1 and TRBJ1-5, with D perhaps TRBD1 (6 bases). The V gene lost 2 bases and the J gene lost 5 bases, with 13 bases spanning the gap. Germline V gene data show CDR1 as DFQATT and CDR2 as SNEGSKA (reference sequence). CDR3 length: 14 residues. The CDR3 is CSARIGGPYQPQHF. For the CDR3, the DNA is TGCAGTGCTAGAATCGGGGGCCCTTATCAGCCCCAGCATTTT.

This clonotype was seen a few times. The genes are TRBV7-9 and TRBJ2-4; no firm D call. The V gene lost 5 bases and the J gene lost 3 bases, with 14 bases spanning the gap. This CDR3 is built from 15 residues. Germline CDR1 is SEHNR and CDR2 is FQNEAQ (reference sequence). The CDR3 DNA follows: TGTGCCAGCAGCCAAGCCTTGAAGGGCAAAAACATTCAGTACTTC. Its translation is CASSQALKGKNIQYF.

With regard to this clonotype: A read error is likely, as this CDR3 ends without the conserved phenylalanine or tryptophan. This chain uses TRBV12-3 or TRBV12-4 with TRBJ2-5; D might be TRBD2 (6 bases). With 3 bases removed from V and 2 bases from J, the gap between germline ends came to 7 bases. The CDR3 runs 13 residues. CDR3 residues: CASSLGGQETQYY. CDR3 DNA sequence: TGTGCCAGCAGTTTGGGAGGTCAAGAGACCCAGTACTAC.

The rearrangement uses TRBV28 and TRBJ2-2; 9 bases are a match to TRBD2. After removal of 8 bases from V and 7 bases from J, the junction contained 20 bases not matched to a gene. This CDR3 region has 18 residues. Germline assignment: CDR1 MDHEN and CDR2 SYDVKM. The CDR3 protein is CASRQLLSGRSDFGELFF. The CDR3 region has the DNA TGTGCCAGCCGACAGTTACTTAGCGGGAGAAGCGATTTCGGGGAGCTGTTTTTT.

This clonotype has more than one count but fewer than ten. V is TRBV29-1 and J is TRBJ2-7, with D unclear. Trimming stripped 7 bases from V and 0 bases from J, with 13 bases between. CDR3 length: 13 residues. CDR1 and CDR2 from the germline V gene are SQVTM and ANQGSEA. The CDR3 DNA sequence: TGCAGCGCTGGCCTGGCTGGCTCCTACGAGCAGTACTTC. This codes for CSAGLAGSYEQYF.

In this sample, this clonotype turned up a few times. The chain recombines TRBV29-1 with TRBJ2-5, with D uncertain. This CDR3 contains 14 residues. The V gene lost 1 base and the J gene lost 2 bases, with 11 bases spanning the gap. Per the germline V gene, CDR1 is SQVTM and CDR2 is ANQGSEA. The DNA for the CDR3 is TGCAGCGTTGAAGTGGTTGGCGGACAAGAGACCCAGTACTTC. This encodes CSVEVVGGQETQYF.

About this clonotype itself: A single base separates this from a much larger clone, so it may be a read error. This chain uses TRBV4-1 with TRBJ1-5; no clear D. Per the germline V gene, CDR1 is MGHRA and CDR2 is YSYEKL. There are 16 residues in the CDR3. The CDR3 region is CASSQDPGDSDQPQHF. The DNA of the CDR3 is TGCGCCAGCAGCCAAGATCCCGGGGATAGCGATCAGCCCCAGCATTTT.

This clonotype has only a few counts. The chain's CDR3 is CASTNGRVGAGELFF. Here the CDR3 DNA reads TGTGCCAGCACCAACGGTAGAGTCGGGGCCGGGGAGCTGTTTTTT. The V call is TRBV6-6, the J call TRBJ2-2, with D perhaps TRBD2 (5 bases). This CDR3 is built from 15 residues. Trimming stripped 7 bases from V and 6 bases from J, with 18 bases between. The V gene's germline CDR1 is MNHNY and CDR2 SVGAGI (reference sequence).

There are many counts of this clonotype. V usage is TRBV12-3 or TRBV12-4 and J usage is TRBJ1-2, with no clear D. The CDR3 sequence is 13 residues long. V lost 3 bases and J lost 3, with 8 bases in between. The CDR3 sequence: CASSLVQYYGYTF. Here the CDR3 DNA reads TGTGCCAGCAGTTTGGTCCAATACTATGGCTACACCTTC.

As regards this clonotype: The germline gene is not matched at one end of the junction; a read error may be the cause. The chain recombines TRBV4-1 with TRBJ1-4, with TRBD1 matching over 11 bases. The CDR3 is 15 amino acids. CDR1 and CDR2 from the germline V gene are MGHRA and YSYEKL. The CDR3 loop reads CAGSRPGQGEEKLFF. The DNA for the CDR3 is TGCGCCGGCAGCCGACCGGGACAGGGGGAAGAAAAACTGTTTTTT.

This clonotype was detected only a few times. V and J are TRBV28 and TRBJ1-5, with 8 positions matching TRBD1. J was trimmed by 6 bases and V by 7 bases; bases with no gene match: 8. CDR1 MDHEN and CDR2 SYDVKM come from the germline V gene. CDR3 length: 14 residues. CDR3 region: CASTPDRAVQPQHF. CDR3 nucleotides: TGTGCCAGCACCCCGGACAGGGCCGTTCAGCCCCAGCATTTT.

This clonotype was found many times. V is TRBV5-1 and J is TRBJ2-1, with 8 bases lining up with TRBD1. Trimming at V came to 7 bases and at J to 5 bases, leaving 5 bases not matched to a gene. The CDR3 runs to 13 residues. From germline, CDR1 is SGHRS and CDR2 YFSETQ. Written as DNA, the CDR3 is TGCGCCAGCCGGGACAGGACCGACAATGAGCAGTTCTTC. Protein product: CASRDRTDNEQFF.

This clonotype appeared a few times. The junction departs from the called germline gene at one end, perhaps through a read error. This chain connects TRBV7-8 to TRBJ2-1, with TRBD2 matching over 7 bases. The CDR3 is 13 residues long. The germline CDR1 and CDR2 sequences are SGHVS and FQNEAQ. The CDR3 region is CAGSPGRWNEQFF. The CDR3 bases are TGTGCCGGCAGCCCCGGGAGGTGGAATGAGCAGTTCTTC.

This chain joins TRBV12-3 or TRBV12-4 and TRBJ2-5, with 8 bases that match TRBD2. This CDR3 has 14 residues. V lost 2 bases to trimming and J lost 3 bases; unmatched junction nucleotides: 2. The CDR3 bases are TGTGCCAGCAGTTTATTGACTAGCGAAGAGACCCAGTACTTC. Protein product: CASSLLTSEETQYF.

In its sample, this clonotype was seen once. Just one base apart from a much larger clone, this may be a read error. The chain joins TRBV4-1 to TRBJ2-7; D call uncertain. In germline, CDR1 is MGHRA, CDR2 YSYEKL. This CDR3 spans 12 amino acids. CDR3 loop: CAGSQGLGQQYF. CDR3 in DNA: TGCGCCGGCAGCCAAGGTCTAGGCCAGCAGTACTTC.

A remark on this clonotype: The germline gene is not matched at one end of the junction; a read error may be the cause. This rearrangement joins TRBV27 to TRBJ2-3; 14 bases are a match to TRBD2. The CDR3 consists of 15 residues. Germline CDR1 reads MNHEY; CDR2 reads SMNVEV (reference sequence). The CDR3, as DNA: TGTGCCGGCAGTGCGGGACTAGCGGGAGCAGATACGCAGTATTTT. Protein sequence: CAGSAGLAGADTQYF.

This clonotype occurred a few times. The V and J genes are TRBV4-2 and TRBJ1-1; D not resolved. V gave up 0 bases and J gave up 5 bases, with 7 bases separating them. Per germline, CDR1 LGHNA and CDR2 YNFKEQ. The CDR3 has 13 residues. In DNA, the CDR3 is TGTGCCAGCAGCCAAGATGCCGAGACTGAAGCTTTCTTT. Encoded protein: CASSQDAETEAFF.

At least ten counts were recorded for this clonotype. The V call is TRBV6-5, the J call TRBJ2-2, with 13 bases fitting TRBD2. Germline CDR1 MNHEY, CDR2 SVGAGI. V lost 5 bases and J lost 5; bases outside the gene matches: 11. The CDR3 spans 18 residues. CDR3 sequence (DNA): TGTGCCAGCAGTATGGGACTAGCGGGATGGTCGGATACCGGGGAGCTGTTTTTT. Its translation: CASSMGLAGWSDTGELFF.

This clonotype was counted only a few times. V is TRBV11-2 and J is TRBJ2-5; D might be TRBD2 (6 bases). Germline V lookup: CDR1 SGHAT, CDR2 FQNNGV. V was shortened by 5 bases and J by 0 bases, with 13 bases between the two germline ends. The CDR3 loop spans 15 amino acids. This CDR3 is CASSRRWDYQETQYF. The CDR3 DNA reads as TGTGCCAGCAGCCGTAGGTGGGACTACCAAGAGACCCAGTACTTC. Supplemented by reference TRBV11-2 and TRBJ2-5, the full variable domain reads EAGVAQSPRYKIIEKRQSVAFWCNPISGHATLYWYQQILGQGPKLLIQFQNNGVVDDSQLPKDRFSAERLKGVDSTLKIQPAKLEDSAVYLCASSRRWDYQETQYFGPGTRLLVL.

This clonotype showed up many times. This chain joins TRBV12-3 or TRBV12-4 and TRBJ2-7; weak D call: TRBD1 (5 bases). The CDR3 has 12 residues. V was pared by 2 bases and J by 3 bases, with 5 bases between. The chain's CDR3 is CASSLTGYEQYF. CDR3 sequence (DNA): TGTGCCAGCAGTTTAACAGGCTACGAGCAGTACTTC.